One sample yielded the 27 T cell receptor beta chains listed below, sequenced in a study of blood T cell repertoires in COVID-19. Here immunoSEQ multiplex PCR was the method, and the copy in TCRdb shows in-frame clones only, minus some. This table has roughly 180,000 clones, over 70% appearing once. Sequencing input: PBMCs or T cells enriched from blood (not recorded which). The receptor set was obtained from a woman aged 40-49 years with acute COVID-19.

The CDR3 protein is CASSHEPLAGGRDTQYF. CDR3 DNA sequence: TGTGCCAGTAGCCACGAGCCCTTAGCGGGAGGGAGAGATACGCAGTATTTT. The chain has TRBV19 and TRBJ2-3, with 11 bases identical to TRBD2. From germline, CDR1 is LNHDA and CDR2 SQIVND (reference sequence). This CDR3 is 17 amino acids long. Trimming removed 6 bases from V and 5 bases from J; junction bases left unmatched: 13.

The V gene is TRBV10-1, the J gene TRBJ2-7; 7 bases map to TRBD2. After removal of 2 bases from V and 4 bases from J, the junction contained 8 bases not matched to a gene. The CDR3 consists of 15 residues. Germline loops: CDR1 WNHNN, CDR2 SYGVQD (reference sequence). The CDR3: CASSEGSSGTYEQYF. CDR3 DNA: TGCGCCAGCAGTGAGGGGTCTAGCGGAACATACGAGCAGTACTTC.

The CDR3 protein is CASSSARGARSDTEAFF. The CDR3, as DNA: TGTGCCAGTAGTTCCGCACGGGGGGCGCGGAGTGACACTGAAGCTTTCTTT. This chain joins TRBV19 and TRBJ1-1; D possibly corresponds to TRBD1 (6 bases). The CDR3 covers 17 residues. Trimming left V 5 bases short and J 3 bases short, with 22 bases between. CDR1 is LNHDA and CDR2 is SQIVND in the germline V gene (reference sequence).

The J gene is TRBJ2-7, the V gene TRBV12-2; the DNA was not compared with TRBD1, the D call given in the table. TRBV12-2 is a documented pseudogene. There are 15 residues in the CDR3. This chain's CDR3 is CASRLRAGCSYEQYF. CDR3 nucleotides: TGTGCAAGTCGCTTAAGGGCAGGGTGCTCCTACGAGCAGTACTTC.

V gene TRBV7-9 combines with J gene TRBJ2-5, with D possibly TRBD1 on 6 matching bases. V lost 2 bases, J lost 8 bases, and 18 bases lay in between. Germline values: CDR1 SEHNR, CDR2 FQNEAQ (reference sequence). CDR3 length: 15 residues. DNA of the CDR3: TGTGCCAGCAGCTTACCGCAGGGGTTATTGCCAACCCAGTACTTC. Its translation is CASSLPQGLLPTQYF.

The chain employs TRBV5-5 and TRBJ2-3; a possible D gene is TRBD1 (6 bases). Germline CDR1 and CDR2: SGHKS and YYEKEE (reference sequence). With 3 bases removed from V and 8 bases from J, the gap between germline ends came to 13 bases. The CDR3 has 13 residues. Here the CDR3 DNA reads TGTGCCAGCAGCTCGGACAGTGCCGCTACGCAGTATTTT. Its translation is CASSSDSAATQYF.

This chain uses TRBV9 with TRBJ1-6, with a possible D match to TRBD1 (5 bases). The length of the CDR3 is 16 residues. V was pared by 3 bases and J by 3 bases, with 13 bases between. Germline CDR1 is SGDLS and CDR2 is YYNGEE. CDR3 nucleotide sequence: TGTGCCAGCAGCGGTAAGACAGTTTACTATAATTCACCCCTCCACTTT. This gives the protein CASSGKTVYYNSPLHF.

This rearrangement joins TRBV9 to TRBJ1-5; unclear D gene. Germline CDR1 SGDLS, CDR2 YYNGEE. The CDR3 is 14 amino acids. Trimming left V 0 bases short and J 11 bases short, with 15 bases between. As DNA, the CDR3 is TGTGCCAGCAGCGTAGAATCGATGGGGAGTACCCAGCATTTT. It is translated as CASSVESMGSTQHF.

In this sample, this clone turned up once. The chain has TRBV19 and TRBJ2-2; possible D gene TRBD2, 6 bases. Trimming stripped 6 bases from V and 1 base from J, with 9 bases between. In germline, CDR1 is LNHDA, CDR2 SQIVND (reference sequence). The CDR3 has 14 amino acids. CDR3 loop: CASRRLGNTGELFF. In nucleotides, the CDR3 is TGTGCCAGTAGGAGACTAGGGAACACCGGGGAGCTGTTTTTT. Based on the CDR3 plus reference TRBV19 and TRBJ2-2, the full variable domain is DGGITQSPKYLFRKEGQNVTLSCEQNLNHDAMYWYRQDPGQGLRLIYYSQIVNDFQKGDIAEGYSVSREKKESFPLTVTSAQKNPTAFYLCASRRLGNTGELFFGEGSRLTVL.

This clone was observed once. The V gene is TRBV27, the J gene TRBJ1-6; possibly TRBD1 for D (5 bases). This CDR3 is 12 amino acids long. In germline, CDR1 is MNHEY, CDR2 SMNVEV (reference sequence). Trimming pared 6 bases from V and 13 bases from J, leaving 13 bases between. The CDR3: CASSYAGGPLHF. DNA for the CDR3: TGTGCCAGCAGCTATGCCGGGGGGCCCCTCCACTTT.

This chain links TRBV11-2 with TRBJ2-7; 10 bases match TRBD2. This CDR3 is built from 15 residues. J was trimmed by 6 bases and V by 1 base; bases with no gene match: 6. Germline CDR1 and CDR2: SGHAT and FQNNGV. CDR3 nucleotide sequence: TGTGCCAGCAGCTTAGTTGGGACTAGCGTCCCCGAGCAGTACTTC. It specifies CASSLVGTSVPEQYF. The whole variable domain, remainder taken from reference TRBV11-2 and TRBJ2-7, is EAGVAQSPRYKIIEKRQSVAFWCNPISGHATLYWYQQILGQGPKLLIQFQNNGVVDDSQLPKDRFSAERLKGVDSTLKIQPAKLEDSAVYLCASSLVGTSVPEQYFGPGTRLTVT.

This clone was detected once. The rearrangement uses TRBV5-5 and TRBJ2-5; 9 bases match TRBD1. This CDR3 is built from 14 residues. V was clipped by 5 bases and J by 1 base; unmatched bases: 3. In germline, CDR1 is SGHKS, CDR2 YYEKEE (reference sequence). DNA for the CDR3: TGTGCCAGCAGGCCGGACAGGGGCCAAGAGACCCAGTACTTC. It codes for CASRPDRGQETQYF.

This sequence joins TRBV6-5 and TRBJ1-4; 9 bases line up with TRBD1. The CDR3 contains 14 residues. Germline values: CDR1 MNHEY, CDR2 SVGAGI. V was pared by 5 bases and J by 8 bases, with 6 bases of the junction left unmatched. For the CDR3, the DNA is TGTGCCAGCAGTCGCGGGACAGGGCACGAAAAACTGTTTTTT. It specifies CASSRGTGHEKLFF.

The J gene is TRBJ2-1, the V gene TRBV2; 11 bases are shared with TRBD2. The CDR3 covers 17 residues. J gave up 3 bases and V 4 bases, and 8 bases lay outside the gene matches. CDR1 is SNHLY and CDR2 is FYNNEI in the germline V gene. The CDR3 loop reads CASSATTSGIVYNEQFF. For the CDR3, the DNA is TGTGCCAGCAGTGCCACGACTAGCGGGATTGTCTACAATGAGCAGTTCTTC.

This clone has just one count. The V call is TRBV3-1 (or the pseudogene TRBV3-2), the J call TRBJ2-1; 8 bases are shared with TRBD2. Germline V gene data show CDR1 as LGHDT and CDR2 as YNNKEL (reference sequence). This CDR3 comprises 15 residues. The J segment lost 8 bases and the V segment lost 4 bases, leaving 10 bases of the junction unmatched. The DNA for the CDR3 is TGTGCCAGCAGCCCTACCGGGACTAGGTCGGATGAGCAGTTCTTC. It codes for CASSPTGTRSDEQFF.

The sample holds one count of this clone. The chain uses TRBV7-9 and TRBJ1-1; tentative D call: TRBD1 (6 bases). Germline lookup yields CDR1 SEHNR and CDR2 FQNEAQ (reference sequence). V lost 1 base to trimming and J lost 9 bases, with 12 bases between them. The CDR3 length is 13 residues. CDR3 sequence reads: CASSLGPGVKAFF. CDR3 coding DNA: TGTGCCAGCAGCTTAGGACCAGGGGTTAAAGCTTTCTTT.

The CDR3 sequence is CASSRGQDNEQFF. For the CDR3, the DNA is TGTGCCAGCAGCCGTGGACAGGACAATGAGCAGTTCTTC. The rearrangement uses TRBV7-3 and TRBJ2-1; 7 bases align to TRBD1. V shed 5 bases and J 5 bases; nucleotides not matched to a gene: 3. CDR3 length equals 13 residues. From germline, CDR1 is SGHTA and CDR2 FQGTGA.

The chain joins TRBV18 to TRBJ2-1, with TRBD2 identical over 15 bases. The length of the CDR3 is 16 residues. Germline V gene sequence: CDR1 KGHSH, CDR2 LQKENI. Trimming cost V 3 bases and J 14 bases; bases outside gene matches: 11. DNA for the CDR3: TGTGCCAGCTCACCGCCCTCGGGACTAGCGGGAGGCGGTGAGTTCTTC. The encoded protein is CASSPPSGLAGGGEFF.

V usage is TRBV4-1 and J usage is TRBJ1-4; TRBD1 might be the D (5 bases). V was clipped by 1 base and J by 7 bases, with 10 bases between them. The CDR3 is 14 amino acids. Germline loops: CDR1 MGHRA, CDR2 YSYEKL. The chain's CDR3 is CASSQVRVGEKLFF. DNA of the CDR3: TGCGCCAGCAGCCAAGTCAGGGTGGGTGAAAAACTGTTTTTT.

This clone was counted ten times or more. This rearrangement joins TRBV6-5 to TRBJ1-1; D is possibly TRBD1 (5 bases). The CDR3 is 16 residues long. With 2 bases removed from V and 2 bases from J, the gap between germline ends came to 15 bases. Germline lookup yields CDR1 MNHEY and CDR2 SVGAGI. The CDR3 DNA is TGTGCCAGCAGTTACGACAGACCTAGCGGAAACACTGAAGCTTTCTTT. It specifies CASSYDRPSGNTEAFF.

This clone appeared a few times. The chain joins TRBV11-3 to TRBJ2-1; a possible D gene is TRBD2 (5 bases). V dropped 5 bases and J dropped 5 bases, with 13 bases sitting between them. The CDR3 spans 14 residues. Germline CDR1 reads SGHNT; CDR2 reads YENEEA. The CDR3 region is CASSPGGSHNEQFF. In DNA form, the CDR3 reads TGTGCCAGCAGCCCCGGCGGGTCGCACAATGAGCAGTTCTTC. Based on the CDR3 plus reference TRBV11-3 and TRBJ2-1, the full variable domain is EAGVVQSPRYKIIEKKQPVAFWCNPISGHNTLYWYLQNLGQGPELLIRYENEEAVDDSQLPKDRFSAERLKGVDSTLKIQPAELGDSAVYLCASSPGGSHNEQFFGPGTRLTVL.

V gene TRBV6-5 combines with J gene TRBJ1-2; no clear D. Trimming left V 5 bases short and J 2 bases short, with 9 bases between. The CDR3 totals 13 residues. Per the germline V gene, CDR1 is MNHEY and CDR2 is SVGAGI. In DNA, the CDR3 is TGTGCCAGCAGTAGAGACGGGAACTATGGCTACACCTTC. Its translation is CASSRDGNYGYTF.

This sequence joins TRBV2 and TRBJ1-2, with 8 bases fitting TRBD1. V dropped 9 bases and J dropped 4; count of bases not matched to a gene: 4. The CDR3 is 12 residues long. Germline CDR1 and CDR2: SNHLY and FYNNEI. The CDR3 nucleotides are TGTGCCAGTACCGGGACAGGCTATGGCTACACCTTC. Translation gives CASTGTGYGYTF.

The genes are TRBV9 and TRBJ1-2, with TRBD1 identical over 8 bases. With V trimmed by 0 bases and J by 8 bases, 18 bases remained unmatched. This CDR3 spans 18 amino acids. Germline V gene lookup returns CDR1 SGDLS and CDR2 YYNGEE. The chain's CDR3 is CASSVVTGGPPTAWGYTF. CDR3 coding DNA: TGTGCCAGCAGCGTAGTAACAGGGGGTCCGCCCACCGCGTGGGGCTACACCTTC.

In this sample, this clone turned up a few times. V gene TRBV2 combines with J gene TRBJ2-7; D is perhaps TRBD2 (7 bases). CDR1 is SNHLY, CDR2 FYNNEI, per germline. CDR3 length equals 15 residues. The V gene lost 7 bases and the J gene lost 4 bases, with 20 bases spanning the gap. The CDR3 here is CASTTDRGAPYEQYF. CDR3 nucleotides: TGTGCCAGCACCACCGACCGGGGGGCGCCGTACGAGCAGTACTTC.

This sequence joins TRBV4-2 and TRBJ2-1, with TRBD1 identical over 11 bases. CDR1 and CDR2 (germline): LGHNA, YNFKEQ. Trimming at V came to 0 bases and at J to 0 bases, leaving 19 bases not matched to a gene. The CDR3 runs to 23 residues. CDR3 in amino acids: CASSQDREGQGGFSGSSYNEQFF. As DNA, the CDR3 is TGTGCCAGCAGCCAAGATAGAGAGGGACAGGGGGGCTTTAGCGGGAGCTCCTACAATGAGCAGTTCTTC.

This clone was recorded only once. This chain joins TRBV24-1 and TRBJ2-2; 7 nucleotides align to TRBD1. The CDR3 runs to 14 residues. V shed 3 bases and J 5 bases; nucleotides not matched to a gene: 2. Germline CDR1 KGHDR, CDR2 SFDVKD. CDR3 DNA: TGTGCCACCAGTGATGCGACAGGGACCGGGGAGCTGTTTTTT. Translated, it gives CATSDATGTGELFF.